This T cell receptor beta chain was sequenced in a study of cytomegalovirus exposure and HLA in healthy donors. Whole-study context: Early released data comprised tens of millions of unique TCRs from HLA-typed donors.

Concerning this clone itself: Its target is unknown.

V lost 5 bases, J lost 0 bases, and 10 bases lay in between. From germline, CDR1 is LNHDA and CDR2 SQIVND (reference sequence). This CDR3 contains 14 residues. Points from the study as a whole: Reportedly, cytomegalovirus status was diagnosed with high sensitivity and specificity. In a later analysis, across HLA loci, associated TCR counts were highest for DRB1, lowest for HLA-C. Earlier analysis found most TCR beta V segments productive about 87% or about 30% of the time.

PCR used 60 Vbeta primers and 13 Jbeta primers. Libraries were prepared by immunoSEQ multiplex PCR; TCRdb keeps only in-frame clonotypes and omits some of them. The sample lists more than 75,000 clones; 60% to 80% were seen once. The source of this sequence is a woman in her thirties or forties in good health and CMV-seronegative. The chain joins TRBV19 to TRBJ1-1; weak D call: TRBD1 (6 bases). Sequenced: PBMCs. In DNA, the CDR3 is TGTGCCAGTAGTTGGGGGGGCTTGAACACTGAAGCTTTCTTT. Encoded protein: CASSWGGLNTEAFF.